This TCR beta chain was sequenced for a study of cytomegalovirus exposure and HLA in healthy donors. Study details: About 85 million unique TCRs from HLA-typed donors were held in an early release of data.

The PCR had 60 Vbeta and 13 Jbeta primers. Using immunoSEQ multiplex PCR, the repertoire was profiled, and TCRdb retains in-frame clones only, with some absent. Here the sample table reports more than 95,000 clones. Trimming left V 5 bases short and J 3 bases short, with 18 bases between. The CDR3 runs 16 residues. Germline CDR1 SGHNT, CDR2 YENEEA. Study observations and caveats: Earlier analysis found most TCR beta V segments productive about 87% or about 30% of the time. Later analysis demonstrated an association between a missense DCLRE1C variant and TCR beta V- and J-gene trimming. Accurate HLA-A and HLA-B prediction from TCR beta sequences was reported for most subjects.

A remark on this clone: Its matching antigen is unknown.

The chain joins TRBV11-3 to TRBJ2-3; D might be TRBD2 (6 bases). The origin of this receptor is a man in his forties in good health and CMV-seronegative. Source material: PBMCs. CDR3 sequence (DNA): TGTGCCAGCAGCCCCGAGTCGGGGGTTAGGACAGATACGCAGTATTTT. Amino acids: CASSPESGVRTDTQYF. Drawing the rest from reference TRBV11-3 and TRBJ2-3, the complete variable domain is EAGVVQSPRYKIIEKKQPVAFWCNPISGHNTLYWYLQNLGQGPELLIRYENEEAVDDSQLPKDRFSAERLKGVDSTLKIQPAELGDSAVYLCASSPESGVRTDTQYFGPGTRLTVL.